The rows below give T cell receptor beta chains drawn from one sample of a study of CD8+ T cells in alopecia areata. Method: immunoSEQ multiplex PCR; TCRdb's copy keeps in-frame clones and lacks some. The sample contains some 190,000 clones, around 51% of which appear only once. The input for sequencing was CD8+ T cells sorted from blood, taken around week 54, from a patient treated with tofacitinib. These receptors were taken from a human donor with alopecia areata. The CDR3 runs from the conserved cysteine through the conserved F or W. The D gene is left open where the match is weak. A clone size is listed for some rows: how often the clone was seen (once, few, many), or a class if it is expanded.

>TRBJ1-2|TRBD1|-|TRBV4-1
TGCGCCAGCGGCGGACAGGGGGCTTCTGGCTACACCTTC
CASGGQGASGYTF
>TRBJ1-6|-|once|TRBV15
TGTGCCACCCTAGCGGTGGCCGGAGATTCCCTCCACTTT
CATLAVAGDSLHF
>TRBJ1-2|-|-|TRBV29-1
TGCAGCGTGGCCGGGACCGTCGGGGTAGACTATGGCTACACCTTC
CSVAGTVGVDYGYTF
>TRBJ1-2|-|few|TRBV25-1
TGTGCCAGCACACAGGGTAAGGATGGCTACACCTTC
CASTQGKDGYTF
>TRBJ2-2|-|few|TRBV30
TGTGCCATCTGGGCCGGGGAGCTGTTTTTT
CAIWAGELFF
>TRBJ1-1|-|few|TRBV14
TGTGCCAGCAGCCAAGATTTCCGGGGACAGAACACTGAAGCTTTCTTT
CASSQDFRGQNTEAFF
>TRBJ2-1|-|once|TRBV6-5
TGTGCCAGCAGTCCACAGGGTACCTACAATGAGCAGTTCTTC
CASSPQGTYNEQFF
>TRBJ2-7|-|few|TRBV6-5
TGTGCCAGCAGTTCTCTAGGGGCTAGCTGGTTTTACGAGCAGTACTTC
CASSSLGASWFYEQYF
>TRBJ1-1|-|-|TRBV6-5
TGTGCCAGCACCATTCAGGGGAGCACTGAAGCTTTCTTT
CASTIQGSTEAFF
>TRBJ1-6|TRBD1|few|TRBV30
TGTGCCTGGATTAACCCGGGACAGGAGTATAATTCACCCCTCCACTTT
CAWINPGQEYNSPLHF
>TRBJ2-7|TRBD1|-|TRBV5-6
TGTGCCAGCAGCTCCTCTCTAGGACAGGGGCCATACGAGCAGTACTTC
CASSSSLGQGPYEQYF
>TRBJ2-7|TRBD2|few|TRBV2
TGTGCCAGAGGGGACTACTCCTACGAGCAGTACTTC
CARGDYSYEQYF
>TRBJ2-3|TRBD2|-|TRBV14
TGTGCCAGCAGCTCCTCTCCTAGCGGGGGACCTACGCAGTATTTT
CASSSSPSGGPTQYF
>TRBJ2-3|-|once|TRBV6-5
TGTGCCAGCAGTTACTCAGCCACAGACCCCACAGATACGCAGTATTTT
CASSYSATDPTDTQYF